This TCR beta chain was obtained from a study of T-cell memory formation after mild COVID-19. Broader study findings: Among clones peaking at day 37 in the second wave, SARS-CoV-2 specificity remained unconfirmed. Some clones that responded were present in memory (sampled pre-infection), which suggests cross-reactive memory joined.

The V and J ends lost 3 bases and 2 bases respectively, with 7 bases between them. This CDR3 spans 13 amino acids. Germline V CDR1 and CDR2: KGHSH, LQKENI. A word on this clonotype: Its antigen is currently unknown.

From the 5' RACE reads, TCRdb called clonotypes with MiXCR, one entry per CDR3 protein. The sample consists of nearly 200,000 distinct CDR3 sequences, approximately 16% of them appearing once. The sequence was collected from an adult woman who had mild COVID-19 (a few samples of this study predate the infection). Cell type and time point are not known. Sequencing was done on a sample of PBMCs or a T cell subset sorted from them (not recorded which). The chain has TRBV18 and TRBJ1-1; the D is unclear. The CDR3 sequence: CASSPEFNTEAFF. CDR3 DNA: TGTGCCAGCTCACCCGAATTCAACACTGAAGCTTTCTTT.